A single sample is the source of the 5 T cell receptor beta chains below, sequenced in a study of CD8 T cells in Susac syndrome. An amount of RNA that ranged from roughly 0.45 to 1 ug was reverse transcribed with random hexamers. TCRdb ran MiXCR on the immunoSEQ multiplex PCR reads and lists one entry per CDR3 protein. The table includes approximately 200,000 distinct CDR3 sequences, roughly 95% detected once. The sequenced sample consisted of CD4+ T cells from PBMCs. The receptors shown here come from a human donor with multiple sclerosis.

V is TRBV4-1 and J is TRBJ2-5; D remains unclear. Per germline, CDR1 MGHRA and CDR2 YSYEKL. Between the trimmed V and J ends, which lost 4 bases and 2 bases, there was a span of 11 bases. The CDR3 loop spans 14 amino acids. In nucleotides, the CDR3 is TGCGCCAGCAGCCCACGGGCTACGCAAGAGACCCAGTACTTC. Amino acids: CASSPRATQETQYF.

This clonotype was found once. This sequence joins TRBV20-1 and TRBJ1-4, with a weak D call TRBD1 (5 bases). Germline V gene lookup returns CDR1 DFQATT and CDR2 SNEGSKA (reference sequence). Trimming removed 5 bases from V and 5 bases from J, with 21 bases in between. This CDR3 region has 16 residues. CDR3 in DNA: TGCAGTGCTCCCCGGCTTGCGACAGCGGGAAATGAAAAACTGTTTTTT. This sequence encodes CSAPRLATAGNEKLFF.

The CDR3 region has the DNA TGCAGTGCTAGGGGGCAGGGAGGGGATACGCAGTATTTT. Its protein product is CSARGQGGDTQYF. The rearrangement uses TRBV20-1 and TRBJ2-3, with TRBD2 identical over 7 bases. V trimming: 3 bases; J trimming: 6 bases; junction bases outside the gene matches: 6. CDR1 and CDR2 (germline): DFQATT, SNEGSKA (reference sequence). This CDR3 has 13 residues.

This clonotype was seen once. J is TRBJ2-7 and V is TRBV18, with TRBD2 as a possible D gene (6 bases). Per germline, CDR1 KGHSH and CDR2 LQKENI. The germline V and J ends were trimmed by 3 bases and 3 bases, with 12 bases remaining between them. This CDR3 spans 14 amino acids. The CDR3 nucleotides read TGTGCCAGCTCACCCGGGACTCTTTTCTACGAGCAGTACTTC. Residues: CASSPGTLFYEQYF.

The V and J genes are TRBV5-1 and TRBJ2-1; D is possibly TRBD2 (5 bases). Germline CDR1 SGHRS, CDR2 YFSETQ. Trimming stripped 3 bases from V and 3 bases from J, with 10 bases between. CDR3 length: 14 amino acids. The CDR3 loop is CASSSPGIYNEQFF. The CDR3, as DNA: TGCGCCAGCAGCTCTCCGGGAATCTACAATGAGCAGTTCTTC.